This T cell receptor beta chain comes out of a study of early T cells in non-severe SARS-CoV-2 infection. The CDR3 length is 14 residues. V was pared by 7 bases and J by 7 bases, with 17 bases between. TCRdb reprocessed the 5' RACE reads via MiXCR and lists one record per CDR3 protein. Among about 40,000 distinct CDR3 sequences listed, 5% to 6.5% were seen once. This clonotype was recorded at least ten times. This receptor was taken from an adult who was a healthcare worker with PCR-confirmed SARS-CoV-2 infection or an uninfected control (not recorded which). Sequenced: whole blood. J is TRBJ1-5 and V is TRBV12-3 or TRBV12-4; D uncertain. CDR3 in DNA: TGTGCCAGCACCCTGGGAGGGATGGGCCAGCCCCAGCATTTT. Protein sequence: CASTLGGMGQPQHF.